The source of this T cell receptor (beta chain) is a study of blood T cell repertoires in COVID-19. Study in general: There were acute and convalescent COVID-19 samples, and they came from the United States, Italy and Spain. PBMCs, B-cell-depleted T cells, or T cells provided the cDNA or gDNA that made up the material.

Methods used by the authors: Reference gene primers were amplified, and this amplification served to estimate nucleated cell counts. Repertoires were generated with immunoSEQ multiplex PCR, while TCRdb's copy carries only in-frame clones and drops some. V and J calls and clone size are copied from that table; D and trimming were computed from the DNA. This sample has tens of thousands of clones, with under 90% found just once. The ends were cut back, 7 bases at V and 4 bases at J, with 11 bases in the middle. The CDR3 is 12 amino acids. Per germline, CDR1 SQVTM and CDR2 ANQGSEA. The receptor's source is a man at least 80 years old with active or convalescent COVID-19. The chain links TRBV29-1 to TRBJ1-3; no definite D call. The sequencing input was peripheral blood. The CDR3: CSARGSGNTIYF. CDR3 sequence (DNA): TGCAGCGCGAGAGGGTCCGGAAACACCATATATTTT.